This T cell receptor beta chain was found in a study of blood T cell repertoires in COVID-19. For the study at large: Sites in the United States, Italy and Spain provided acute and convalescent COVID-19 samples. Sample material is recorded as cDNA or gDNA derived from T cells, B-cell-depleted T cells, or PBMCs.

Authors' methods: Quantification of nucleated cells was approximated via reference gene primer amplification. The repertoire was sequenced with immunoSEQ multiplex PCR; TCRdb's copy has only in-frame clones and lacks some. V and J calls plus clone size are reproduced from that table; the DNA served to infer D and trimming. The sample has approximately 40,000 clones, around 90% seen once. CDR1 and CDR2 (germline): ENHRY, SYGVKD. V shed 10 bases, J shed 1 base, and the junction held 11 bases outside the gene matches. The CDR3 consists of 15 residues. The clonotype originates from a human donor in a cohort sampled during active COVID-19. The chain recombines TRBV10-3 with TRBJ2-3; 7 bases agree with TRBD1. The sequencing input was peripheral blood. CDR3 region: CATTNRGEGTDTQYF. CDR3 sequence (DNA): TGTGCCACGACTAACAGGGGCGAGGGCACAGATACGCAGTATTTT.